This T cell receptor (beta chain) stems from a study of blood T cell repertoires in COVID-19. Germline assignment: CDR1 SGHAT and CDR2 FQNNGV. Trimming removed 6 bases at V and 0 bases at J, with 17 bases between. CDR3 size: 16 residues. TCRdb's table, derived via immunoSEQ multiplex PCR, lists solely in-frame clones and lacks some. Among 150,000 to 200,000 clones listed, roughly 89% were seen once. The chain is built from TRBV11-2 and TRBJ1-1; D remains unclear. The clonotype originates from a man aged 18 to 35 with active or convalescent COVID-19. The sample comprised peripheral blood. The CDR3 protein is CASSSSLVGMNTEAFF. The CDR3 DNA sequence: TGTGCCAGCAGTTCGTCCCTGGTCGGTATGAACACTGAAGCTTTCTTT.